Shown below are 8 T cell receptor beta chains from a single sample sequenced in a study of identical twins. TCRdb recomputed calls from the 5' RACE reads with MiXCR, one row per CDR3 protein. The sample carries some 630,000 distinct CDR3 sequences, roughly 6.6% recorded once. The data were also submitted as part of a second study, on yellow fever vaccine responses in identical twins.

Sequencing was performed on PBMCs. The receptors stem from a woman aged 18-29 years in good health.

This clonotype has a handful of counts. The CDR3 bases are TGTGCCAGCACAGAGACTGGCGGACCCACAGATACGCAGTATTTT. Residues: CASTETGGPTDTQYF. This sequence joins TRBV28 and TRBJ2-3; D remains unclear. Germline V gene lookup returns CDR1 MDHEN and CDR2 SYDVKM. V lost 7 bases, J lost 2 bases, and 16 bases lay in between. The CDR3 has 15 amino acids.

This chain links TRBV7-2 with TRBJ1-1, with no clear D. V gave up 5 bases and J gave up 6 bases, with 10 bases separating them. The CDR3 is made up of 12 amino acids. Germline V gives CDR1 SGHTA, CDR2 FQGNSA. CDR3 DNA sequence: TGTGCCAGCAGCCTTGTGTTCTCTGAAGCTTTCTTT. It encodes CASSLVFSEAFF. The entire variable domain, with the rest obtained from reference TRBV7-2 and TRBJ1-1, is as follows: GAGVSQSPSNKVTEKGKDVELRCDPISGHTALYWYRQSLGQGLEFLIYFQGNSAPDKSGLPSDRFSAERTGGSVSTLTIQRTQQEDSAVYLCASSLVFSEAFFGQGTRLTVV.

This clonotype was counted at least ten times. The V and J genes are TRBV12-3 or TRBV12-4 and TRBJ2-1; TRBD2 might be the D (6 bases). The V end lost 3 bases, the J end lost 4 bases, and 16 bases lay between the germline ends. The CDR3 is 16 amino acids. The CDR3 protein is CASSLGKSGLYNEQFF. For the CDR3, the DNA is TGTGCCAGCAGTTTGGGGAAAAGCGGACTATACAATGAGCAGTTCTTC.

In DNA, the CDR3 is TGCGCCAGCAGCCAAGATTCTGACAGGGGGAGAGAGACCCAGTACTTC. Translating it yields CASSQDSDRGRETQYF. The V call is TRBV4-1, the J call TRBJ2-5; 9 bases are shared with TRBD1. V lost 0 bases, J lost 4 bases, and 6 bases stayed unmatched. The CDR3 loop spans 16 amino acids. The germline gives CDR1 MGHRA, CDR2 YSYEKL.

Only a few counts were recorded for this clonotype. The CDR3 protein is CSAKEQGWNSPLHF. CDR3 bases: TGCAGTGCTAAGGAACAGGGTTGGAATTCACCCCTCCACTTT. The J gene is TRBJ1-6, the V gene TRBV20-1; tentatively, D is TRBD1 (6 bases). The CDR3 runs to 14 residues. The germline CDR1 and CDR2 sequences are DFQATT and SNEGSKA (reference sequence). Trimming took 4 bases from V and 7 from J, leaving 14 bases between them.

This clonotype was observed many times. The chain is built from TRBV6-1 and TRBJ2-7; D possibly corresponds to TRBD2 (5 bases). The CDR3 is 15 amino acids. Trimming stripped 6 bases from V and 1 base from J, with 16 bases between. Germline V gene data show CDR1 as MNHNS and CDR2 as SASEGT. The CDR3 sequence: CASRQASGPSYEQYF. The CDR3 DNA reads TGTGCCAGCAGACAAGCCAGCGGACCTTCCTACGAGCAGTACTTC.

This clonotype has ten or more counts. V is TRBV6-2 or TRBV6-3 and J is TRBJ2-1; D call uncertain. From germline, CDR1 is MNHEY and CDR2 SVGEGT. With 0 bases removed from V and 0 bases from J, the gap between germline ends came to 24 bases. This CDR3 is built from 21 residues. The CDR3 sequence: CASSYSGLGIGRLSSYNEQFF. The CDR3 DNA is TGTGCCAGCAGTTACTCGGGCTTAGGTATCGGCAGGTTGAGCTCCTACAATGAGCAGTTCTTC.

This clonotype was recorded many times. The rearrangement joins TRBV12-3 or TRBV12-4 to TRBJ2-7, with 9 bases aligning to TRBD2. The trim removed 2 bases at V and 7 bases at J, leaving 6 bases unmatched. CDR3 length: 14 amino acids. For the CDR3, the DNA is TGTGCCAGCAGTTTATATGTAGCGGGAGCGGAGCAGTACTTC. It yields the protein CASSLYVAGAEQYF.